This T cell receptor (beta chain) was captured in a study of shared clonotypes between healthy human individuals. Findings and caveats of the study: Genetic and exposure-history diversity was limited by the few donors.

Remarks on this clone: Its specificity is unknown.

The table came from immunoSEQ multiplex PCR; TCRdb's copy has only in-frame clones and leaves some out. The sample lists about 1 million clones; around three quarters were seen once. This CDR3 comprises 14 residues. The V end was cut by 1 base, the J end by 7 bases, with 8 bases between. The germline CDR1 and CDR2 sequences are MNHEY and SMNVEV (reference sequence). The rearrangement links TRBV27 to TRBJ1-6; perhaps TRBD1 as D (6 bases). This clonotype was sampled from a man between 18 and 35 years old in good health. Some clones in this sample may be carry-over from other donors' samples. The sequencing input was memory CD4+ T cells from PBMCs. Subset of the sample: CD45RA-negative fraction. The CDR3 DNA sequence: TGTGCCAGCAGTTTATTGCAGGGGAATTCACCCCTCCACTTT. This codes for CASSLLQGNSPLHF.